This TCR beta chain was identified during a study of vaccination and CD4 T cells after COVID-19 (dated by TCRdb to the early 2020s). In the study overall: Convalescent patients had a positive SARS-CoV-2 result on nasal swab PCR, and of these patients, several had mild disease and one had severe disease. The convalescent cohort comprised six males and four females, including two Hispanic individuals, seven Caucasians, two Asians and one multiracial person. Two doses of either the Pfizer-BioNTech BNT162b2 vaccine (n=8) or the Moderna mRNA-1273 vaccine (n=2) were administered to participants. Post-COVID blood samples were collected from convalescent patients a median of roughly 100 days after diagnosis, with a range of about 30 to 180 days. Post-vaccine blood samples were taken a median of 72 days after the second vaccine dose, with a range of 14 to 241 days. For stimulating the cultures, overlapping spike peptide pools were used, derived from SARS-CoV-2 as well as from the common cold coronaviruses HCoV-NL63, HCoV-OC43 and HCoV-229E. Control cultures received a CEFX viral epitope pool as the positive control, an HIV-1 Nef peptide pool as the negative control, or no peptide. In roughly nine COVID-19 convalescent patients and a few infection-naive healthy vaccine recipients, the spike-specific CD4+ TCR repertoire before mRNA vaccination was compared with the repertoire after mRNA vaccination. On the study overall, not on this receptor specifically: The study included relatively few convalescent patients and did not analyze early timepoints after natural infection. Among convalescent patients, a median around 83% of the SARS-CoV-2-reactive clones seen after vaccination appeared only after vaccination, which suggests priming specific to the vaccine. Of the vaccine-specific clones in convalescent patients, 304 of 307, or nearly all, reacted only to SARS-CoV-2 spike and did not cross-react with common cold coronaviruses. The median number of SARS-CoV-2-reactive clonotypes rose from under 25 after infection to some 37 after vaccination, but the change was not significant.

V and J are trimmed by 3 bases and 3 bases, and the gene matches miss 5 bases of the junction. Per the germline V gene (reference sequence), GTSNPN is the CDR1 and SVGIG is the CDR2. The CDR3 goes from the cysteine to the phenylalanine over 15 residues. The retained sequence is limited to the CDR3, 45 bases, with the frame set at the first base. With regard to this clonotype: No cognate antigen has been identified for it. Base qualities are not provided; no much larger clone lies one nucleotide away.

The library came from PCR. TCR sequencing of DNA from cultured CD4+ T cells used the Oncomine TCR Beta short-read assay at the Johns Hopkins FTIC core. The QIAamp micro DNA kit was used to extract genomic DNA from the cultured CD4+ T cells. The Oncomine TCR Beta libraries from cultured CD4+ T cells were pooled using unique dual indexes and then sequenced on an Illumina iSeq 100. Processing in the source paper ran as follows. Non-productive sequences were removed, and CDR3s not starting with C, not ending with F or W, or shorter than 7 amino acids were discarded. The MANAFEST web application was used to identify antigen-specific clonotypes by comparing peptide-stimulated wells against reference wells and other culture wells. An FDR below 0.05, an odds ratio above 5, and a productive frequency above 0.1% in at least two of three replicate wells were required for clones to be considered positive. A clonotype was classed as cross-reactive if the clonotype showed significant expansion both in SARS-CoV-2 spike wells and in at least one common cold coronavirus spike condition. CDR3 homology was assessed with Levenshtein distances (stringdist) and unrooted phylogenetic trees (ape) in R version 3.6.1. TCRdb itself trimmed the public reads at Q25 with fastp, ran MiXCR and retained productive beta chains. When rows share a CDR3 protein, they turn into one entry using the most common DNA and genes. The V and J calls follow TCRdb's processing rather than the paper's. Counted in this sample were about 20,000 distinct CDR3 sequences; about 61% of them appeared once. About 7.1% of the sample comes from the top ten.

Sample treatment or condition, as interpreted from the label and publication: roughly ten-day PBMC culture with coronavirus spike peptide pools or control peptides (ViraFEST assay). The ViraFEST assay was used in the study, in which antigen-specific T cells were expanded with peptide pools and expanded clonotypes were subsequently identified by TCR sequencing. The convalescent patients' positive SARS-CoV-2 PCR tests fell between March and December 2020, which was before the Alpha, Beta and Delta variants emerged in the United States. Each well held millions of PBMCs cultured in IMDM containing around 5% human AB serum and around 10 IU/ml IL-2, with roughly 9.2 ug/ml peptide pools added. Half of the culture medium was replaced with fresh IL-2-containing medium on days 3 and 7. Once the cells had been in culture for about 10 days, the EasySep CD4+ T cell isolation kit was used to isolate CD4+ T cells by negative selection. Ficoll-Paque Plus gradient centrifugation was used to isolate PBMCs from whole blood, and the isolated PBMCs were then either used fresh or cryopreserved at -140C. In general, triplicate wells were set up for every culture condition.

The sample consisted of CD4+ T cells from blood, cultured in vitro. The sequence derives from a human donor who had recovered from COVID-19. The V and J genes are TRBV30 and TRBJ2-1, with TRBD2 matching 10 junction bases. The CDR3 corresponds to CAWRPGLANYNEQFF. The nucleotides are TGTGCCTGGAGACCGGGACTAGCGAACTACAATGAGCAGTTCTTC.